These T cell receptor beta chains were read from a single sample in a study of blood T cell repertoires in COVID-19. The protocol was immunoSEQ multiplex PCR, while the TCRdb copy is restricted to in-frame clones and leaves out a portion. The table shows 310,000 or so clones, with 89% occurring only once. The sample comprised PBMCs or T cells enriched from blood (not recorded which). All receptors derive from a woman in her thirties or forties who had recovered from COVID-19. Both conserved end residues are part of each CDR3.

j_call,v_call,cdr3_aa
TRBJ1-6,TRBV28,CASSPMGTVYNSPLHF
TRBJ1-1,TRBV6-5,CASSYSRANTEAFF
TRBJ1-4,TRBV28,CASSLGGRRPESLFF
TRBJ2-1,TRBV7-8,CASSEGTSGGFNEQFF
TRBJ2-5,TRBV2,CASSENQVPQYF
TRBJ2-7,TRBV7-9,CASSLARGGTSYEQYF
TRBJ1-6,TRBV29-1,CSVAEGAESPLHF
TRBJ1-5,TRBV5-1,CASSLWPLGGPYSNQPQHF
TRBJ2-1,TRBV7-9,CASSSQVFPPYNEQFF
TRBJ2-1,TRBV7-6,CASSLRRGAGNEQFF
TRBJ1-1,TRBV5-1,CASSLLGDTEAFF
TRBJ1-4,TRBV11-2,CASSLVTGYNEKLFF
TRBJ2-7,TRBV6-5,CASSYSFGTGSYEQYF
TRBJ1-4,TRBV27,CASSLPGGANEKLFF
TRBJ2-2,TRBV9,CASRTVQDTGELFF
TRBJ1-6,TRBV3-1/TRBV3-2,CASSQDVGHSPLHF
TRBJ1-4,TRBV30,CACSGTTEKLFF
TRBJ1-1,TRBV12-3/TRBV12-4,CASKRGLAGEAFF
TRBJ2-5,TRBV21-1,CASSKDQRENQETQYF
TRBJ2-3,TRBV10-3,CAIRTGLAGDTDTQYF
TRBJ2-7,TRBV6-5,CASSQGSYEQYF
TRBJ2-3,TRBV5-1,CASGLGYRTSTDTQYF
TRBJ2-5,TRBV27,CASRLNSGGVVETQYF
TRBJ1-1,TRBV9,CASSSELHARGNTEAFF
TRBJ2-7,TRBV2,CARRLGLAGLATYEQYF
TRBJ1-3,TRBV12-3/TRBV12-4,CASSSGSGNTIYF
TRBJ1-2,TRBV18,CASSPDRVYGYTF
TRBJ2-3,TRBV11-3,CASSQAGSDTQYF
TRBJ1-1,TRBV7-2,CASSLARGINTEAFF
TRBJ1-1,TRBV4-1,CASSHRGQAEAFF
TRBJ1-1,TRBV4-2,CASSLPLDSKNTEAFF
TRBJ1-5,TRBV19,CASRAGTGRGDQPQHF
TRBJ2-5,TRBV9,CASSAGGTQYF
TRBJ2-1,TRBV27,CASTVLGGPYNEQFF
TRBJ2-3,TRBV4-2,CASSQGVPGADTQYF
TRBJ2-7,TRBV5-1,CASSFDRGREQYF
TRBJ1-1,TRBV11-3,CASRTGTGVAEAFF
TRBJ2-4,TRBV15,CATSRTPDRGGTKNIQYF
TRBJ2-4,TRBV6-6,CASINPLAGEKNIQYF
TRBJ2-3,TRBV27,CASSFERGGALTDTQYF
TRBJ2-6,TRBV19,CASRLTRSSGANVLTF
TRBJ2-7,TRBV5-1,CASSLQVLSYEQYF
TRBJ2-3,TRBV30,CAWTTGFTDTQYF
TRBJ1-6,TRBV14,CASSAPGTGGYSPLHF
TRBJ1-5,TRBV5-1,CASSPFTGVNQPQHF
TRBJ2-1,TRBV5-4,CASGPREGYNEQFF
TRBJ2-1,TRBV7-6,CASSLEDPGASYNEQFF
TRBJ2-3,TRBV9,CASSVGLDGTDTQYF
TRBJ1-1,TRBV29-1,CSVRSNTEAFF
TRBJ1-1,TRBV18,CASSPDSQWGAFF
TRBJ1-5,TRBV18,CASSPQGIQPQHF